These T cell receptor beta chains were read from a single sample in a study of CD8+ T cells in alopecia areata. Sequencing was performed with immunoSEQ multiplex PCR; in TCRdb, only in-frame clones are kept and a portion is missing. The sample contains 150,000 to 200,000 clones, less than 70% of which appear only once. Sequenced material: CD4+ T cells sorted from blood, taken at week 24, from a patient treated with tofacitinib. These receptors originate from a human donor with alopecia areata. CDR3s include the opening cysteine and the closing phenylalanine or tryptophan. A D gene is named only where the DNA matches it firmly. Clone size is stated in some rows and not others, as once, few, many or a class when expanded.

D	V	J	size	CDR3	DNA
NA	TRBV5-1	TRBJ1-1	NA	CASSLRQGDTEAFF	TGCGCCAGCAGCTTGCGGCAGGGAGACACTGAAGCTTTCTTT
NA	TRBV4-1	TRBJ1-1	NA	CASSQDSRFTEAFF	TGCGCCAGCAGCCAAGATTCGAGGTTCACTGAAGCTTTCTTT
NA	TRBV4-1	TRBJ1-4	NA	CASSQTYGEKLFF	TGCGCCAGCAGCCAGACCTACGGAGAAAAACTGTTTTTT
NA	TRBV29-1	TRBJ1-1	NA	CSSRGGLNTEAFF	TGCAGCTCCCGAGGAGGACTGAACACTGAAGCTTTCTTT
TRBD2	TRBV29-1	TRBJ2-3	NA	CSVGKAGGQSPTDTQYF	TGCAGCGTTGGGAAAGCGGGGGGGCAGTCTCCCACAGATACGCAGTATTTT
NA	TRBV30	TRBJ2-2	NA	CAWSVRPANTGELFF	TGTGCCTGGAGTGTACGGCCCGCGAACACCGGGGAGCTGTTTTTT
TRBD1	TRBV27	TRBJ2-7	few	CASSFFGTQGAYEQYF	TGTGCCAGCAGTTTCTTTGGGACACAGGGGGCGTACGAGCAGTACTTC
NA	TRBV9	TRBJ2-1	few	CASSQGWASGEQFF	TGTGCCAGCAGCCAAGGATGGGCCTCGGGGGAGCAGTTCTTC
NA	TRBV14	TRBJ1-5	NA	CASSQGKRQPQHF	TGTGCCAGCAGCCAAGGCAAGCGACAGCCCCAGCATTTT
TRBD1	TRBV10-3	TRBJ1-5	NA	CAISESDRGGQPQHF	TGTGCCATCAGTGAGTCGGACAGGGGAGGTCAGCCCCAGCATTTT
NA	TRBV4-1	TRBJ2-7	few	CASSQDRELTREQYF	TGCGCCAGCAGCCAAGATAGGGAACTGACGCGGGAGCAGTACTTC
TRBD2	TRBV29-1	TRBJ2-2	NA	CSAATSPNTGELFF	TGCAGCGCTGCGACTAGCCCGAACACCGGGGAGCTGTTTTTT
NA	TRBV5-1	TRBJ1-6	NA	CASRSSGFYSPLHF	TGCGCCAGCAGATCGTCGGGATTTTATTCACCCCTCCACTTT
NA	TRBV6-5	TRBJ2-1	NA	CASLNRANEQFF	TGTGCCAGCCTCAATCGGGCCAATGAGCAGTTCTTC
NA	TRBV29-1	TRBJ2-2	NA	CSVGAGSRGTGELFF	TGCAGCGTTGGGGCGGGCTCAAGAGGGACCGGGGAGCTGTTTTTT
TRBD2	TRBV25-1	TRBJ2-7	once	CASSGLPGLAGHYEQYF	TGTGCCAGCAGTGGGCTGCCGGGACTAGCGGGACACTACGAGCAGTACTTC
TRBD1	TRBV30	TRBJ1-2	NA	CAWNPSTGGNYGYTF	TGTGCCTGGAACCCCTCGACAGGGGGAAACTATGGCTACACCTTC
NA	TRBV7-6	TRBJ1-6	NA	CASSPTGHSPLHF	TGTGCCAGCAGCCCTACGGGCCATTCACCCCTCCACTTT
NA	TRBV2	TRBJ2-5	NA	CASGAMWGAGETQYF	TGTGCCAGCGGCGCGATGTGGGGGGCGGGGGAGACCCAGTACTTC
NA	TRBV4-1	TRBJ2-3	NA	CASSQDPARAGSTDTQYF	TGCGCCAGCAGCCAAGATCCCGCCCGCGCGGGGAGCACAGATACGCAGTATTTT
TRBD2	TRBV4-1	TRBJ2-1	NA	CASSHRAGDSYNEQFF	TGCGCCAGCAGCCACAGGGCGGGGGACTCCTACAATGAGCAGTTCTTC
TRBD1	TRBV7-8	TRBJ2-7	NA	CASSFGPLTGNYEQYF	TGTGCCAGCAGCTTTGGACCTTTGACAGGGAACTACGAGCAGTACTTC
TRBD1	TRBV6-5	TRBJ2-7	few	CASSYSAGGSYEQYF	TGTGCCAGCAGTTACTCGGCAGGGGGCTCCTACGAGCAGTACTTC
NA	TRBV29-1	TRBJ1-3	NA	CSARPSRSGNTIYF	TGCAGCGCTCGCCCCTCGCGTTCTGGAAACACCATATATTTT
TRBD1	TRBV7-8	TRBJ2-3	NA	CASSKISVSGGSTDTQYF	TGTGCCAGCAGCAAAATTAGTGTGTCAGGGGGAAGCACAGATACGCAGTATTTT
NA	TRBV27	TRBJ1-3	NA	CASRNSGNTIYF	TGTGCCAGCAGAAACAGTGGAAACACCATATATTTT
NA	TRBV2	TRBJ1-1	NA	CASSVRQALGGAFF	TGTGCCAGCAGTGTCCGACAGGCCCTCGGAGGGGCTTTCTTT
NA	TRBV2	TRBJ2-6	NA	CATSSSGANVLTF	TGTGCCACGTCCTCCTCTGGGGCCAACGTCCTGACTTTC
NA	TRBV15	TRBJ2-3	NA	CATSRDQRSTGGSVRTDTQYF	TGTGCCACCAGCAGAGATCAGAGGAGTACTGGAGGGAGTGTTCGCACAGATACGCAGTATTTT
TRBD2	TRBV5-1	TRBJ2-1	NA	CASSPPGLEGVNEQFF	TGCGCCAGCAGCCCACCGGGACTAGAGGGAGTTAATGAGCAGTTCTTC
NA	TRBV4-1	TRBJ1-1	NA	CASSQDRPGRFAFF	TGCGCCAGCAGCCAAGATCGACCGGGTAGGTTCGCTTTCTTT
TRBD1	TRBV5-1	TRBJ1-2	NA	CASSSEGQGGYGYTF	TGCGCCAGCAGCTCGGAAGGACAGGGCGGCTATGGCTACACCTTC
TRBD1	TRBV5-1	TRBJ1-5	NA	CASSPGTGPHQPQHF	TGCGCCAGCAGCCCCGGGACAGGGCCCCATCAGCCCCAGCATTTT
NA	TRBV5-1	TRBJ1-2	NA	CASSGEGLNYGYTF	TGCGCCAGCAGCGGCGAGGGGCTAAACTATGGCTACACCTTC
NA	TRBV4-1	TRBJ2-2	NA	CASSQPTGGTGELFF	TGCGCCAGCAGCCAGCCGACAGGAGGGACCGGGGAGCTGTTTTTT
NA	TRBV10-2	TRBJ2-5	NA	CASSESGETQYF	TGCGCCAGCAGTGAGTCGGGAGAGACCCAGTACTTC
NA	TRBV29-1	TRBJ1-1	few	CSVAQVMNTEAFF	TGCAGCGTCGCGCAGGTAATGAACACTGAAGCTTTCTTT
TRBD1	TRBV6-1	TRBJ1-1	NA	CASSESGQGSAFF	TGTGCCAGCAGTGAGAGCGGACAGGGTTCGGCTTTCTTT
NA	TRBV10-3	TRBJ2-3	few	CAIRRGPDTDTQYF	TGTGCCATCAGGCGGGGGCCAGACACAGATACGCAGTATTTT
NA	TRBV30	TRBJ2-1	NA	CAWSVRASSYNEQFF	TGTGCCTGGAGTGTGAGGGCTAGCTCCTACAATGAGCAGTTCTTC
NA	TRBV27	TRBJ1-2	NA	CASSTRDTNYGYTF	TGTGCCAGCAGTACGCGGGATACTAACTATGGCTACACCTTC
NA	TRBV10-3	TRBJ1-5	NA	CAIGPDGNQPQHF	TGTGCCATCGGCCCCGACGGCAATCAGCCCCAGCATTTT
TRBD1	TRBV19	TRBJ1-2	NA	CASSSDRAYYGYTF	TGTGCCAGTAGTTCGGACAGGGCGTACTATGGCTACACCTTC
NA	TRBV7-9	TRBJ1-6	NA	CASSSTRGQSPLHF	TGTGCCAGCAGCTCCACCAGGGGCCAGTCACCCCTCCACTTT
NA	TRBV5-6	TRBJ1-1	NA	CASSLTVASGTTEAFF	TGTGCCAGCAGCCTAACGGTCGCCTCCGGGACAACTGAAGCTTTCTTT
TRBD2	TRBV5-1	TRBJ2-5	NA	CASSSLGLAGAETQYF	TGCGCCAGCAGCTCGCTGGGACTAGCGGGGGCGGAGACCCAGTACTTC
NA	TRBV29-1	TRBJ2-5	few	CSVAGVLQETQYF	TGCAGCGTTGCGGGAGTACTCCAAGAGACCCAGTACTTC
NA	TRBV19	TRBJ1-2	NA	CASSIPARPYYGYTF	TGTGCCAGTAGTATACCGGCCCGACCCTACTATGGCTACACCTTC
TRBD1	TRBV6-6	TRBJ2-7	few	CASKGAAYEQYF	TGTGCCAGCAAGGGGGCGGCCTACGAGCAGTACTTC
TRBD2	TRBV5-6	TRBJ2-3	few	CASSSPGGGISDTQYF	TGTGCCAGCAGCTCTCCCGGCGGGGGGATATCAGATACGCAGTATTTT
NA	TRBV30	TRBJ1-6	NA	CAWTGPDSPNSPLHF	TGTGCCTGGACCGGGCCGGACAGTCCGAATTCACCCCTCCACTTT
NA	TRBV2	TRBJ2-7	NA	CASSDWEEQYF	TGTGCCAGCAGTGACTGGGAAGAGCAGTACTTC
NA	TRBV6-5	TRBJ1-6	NA	CASSYSAGQGSPLHF	TGTGCCAGCAGTTACTCGGCGGGACAAGGTTCACCCCTCCACTTT
TRBD1	TRBV30	TRBJ2-5	NA	CAWGTGWETQYF	TGTGCCTGGGGGACAGGGTGGGAGACCCAGTACTTC
TRBD1	TRBV10-3	TRBJ2-1	NA	CAISGRQGDEQFF	TGTGCCATCAGTGGACGACAGGGCGATGAGCAGTTCTTC